One and the same sample provided the 13 T cell receptor beta chains below, sequenced in a study of blood T cells in healthy people across ages (dated by TCRdb to the mid-2010s). The library relied on 5' RACE. The sequencing machine was an Illumina HiSeq 2500. A second PCR of roughly 7 to 12 cycles was run with a J-beta primer mix and a sample-barcoded 5' primer. The public reads were quality trimmed at Q25 with fastp and then assembled into clones with MiXCR by TCRdb, keeping productive beta chains. Each CDR3 protein gets just one entry, which takes the most common genes and DNA from the rows behind it. The sample profile shows over a million distinct CDR3 sequences; approximately 26% of them were found once. Less than 0.85% of the sample is in the top ten clones. This sample also belongs to another study, concerning T cells of mothers and their children.

Sample: blood. These receptors were obtained from a girl aged 2 to 9 in good health.

The V gene is TRBV11-1, the J gene TRBJ2-1; 10 nucleotides agree with TRBD1. The CDR3 extends over 17 amino acids. Germline values: CDR1 SGHAT, CDR2 FQDESV (reference sequence). Unmatched junction bases numbered 8, after V lost 1 base and J lost 5 bases. CDR3 protein: CASSLGLTGGWHNEQFF. DNA of the CDR3: TGTGCCAGCAGCTTAGGATTGACAGGGGGCTGGCACAATGAGCAGTTCTTC.

This clonotype was counted ten times or more. V and J are TRBV7-9 and TRBJ2-7, with 7 bases that match TRBD1. CDR1 is SEHNR, CDR2 FQNEAQ, per germline (reference sequence). V trimming: 4 bases; J trimming: 2 bases; junction bases outside the gene matches: 8. This CDR3 is built from 15 residues. The CDR3, as DNA: TGTGCCAGCAGCTCGACAGGGAGCAAAGCCTACGAGCAGTACTTC. This codes for CASSSTGSKAYEQYF.

This clonotype was seen a handful of times. The chain's CDR3 is CASSPFATEQFF. CDR3 DNA sequence: TGTGCCAGCTCACCATTCGCGACTGAGCAGTTCTTC. The rearrangement joins TRBV18 to TRBJ2-1; D gene ambiguous. This CDR3 has 12 amino acids. Trimming took off 2 bases at V and 9 bases at J, with 8 bases between the two ends. Germline CDR1 and CDR2: KGHSH and LQKENI. The full variable domain, rest sourced from reference TRBV18 and TRBJ2-1, is NAGVMQNPRHLVRRRGQEARLRCSPMKGHSHVYWYRQLPEEGLKFMVYLQKENIIDESGMPKERFSAEFPKEGPSILRIQQVVRGDSAAYFCASSPFATEQFFGPGTRLTVL.

The chain recombines TRBV5-1 with TRBJ2-5, with D perhaps matching TRBD2 (5 bases). The germline V gene has CDR1 SGHRS and CDR2 YFSETQ. The CDR3 length is 14 residues. Trimming took 0 bases from V and 2 from J, leaving 8 bases between them. CDR3 sequence reads: CASSLERIQETQYF. DNA of the CDR3: TGCGCCAGCAGCTTGGAGCGGATACAAGAGACCCAGTACTTC.

The V gene is TRBV4-3, the J gene TRBJ2-5; D possibly uses TRBD1 or TRBD2 (6 bases each). V was pared by 0 bases and J by 5 bases, with 13 bases between. Germline-derived CDR1 and CDR2 are LGHNA and YSLEER. This CDR3 spans 15 amino acids. The CDR3 is CASSQEDGGQETQYF. CDR3 DNA: TGCGCCAGCAGCCAAGAAGACGGGGGCCAGGAGACCCAGTACTTC.

V is TRBV28 and J is TRBJ2-3; D ambiguous. The V gene lost 9 bases and the J gene lost 5 bases, with 12 bases spanning the gap. CDR3 length equals 12 residues. The germline V gene encodes CDR1 MDHEN and CDR2 SYDVKM. CDR3: CARRPPQDTQYF. As DNA, the CDR3 is TGTGCCAGGAGACCCCCGCAAGATACGCAGTATTTT.

The chain employs TRBV7-9 and TRBJ2-5; maybe TRBD1 (6 bases). The J call may be in error: the DNA end matches TRBJ2-7 better. CDR1 and CDR2 from the germline V gene are SEHNR and FQNEAQ (reference sequence). The CDR3 extends over 12 amino acids. CDR3 sequence reads: CASSFGQIEQYF. CDR3 coding DNA: TGTGCCAGCAGCTTTGGACAGATCGAGCAGTACTTC.

This clonotype showed up just a few times. The chain couples TRBV29-1 to TRBJ1-4; D may be TRBD1 (6 bases). The CDR3 runs 14 residues. Deletions cut 6 bases from V and 0 bases from J, with 11 bases between. CDR1 SQVTM and CDR2 ANQGSEA come from the germline V gene. The CDR3 sequence is CSVRTDPTNEKLFF. DNA of the CDR3: TGCAGCGTCAGGACAGACCCAACTAATGAAAAACTGTTTTTT. Full variable domain (rest looked up from reference TRBV29-1 and TRBJ1-4): SAVISQKPSRDICQRGTSLTIQCQVDSQVTMMFWYRQQPGQSLTLIATANQGSEATYESGFVIDKFPISRPNLTFSTLTVSNMSPEDSSIYLCSVRTDPTNEKLFFGSGTQLSVL.

The V call is TRBV20-1, the J call TRBJ2-3, with 12 bases lining up with TRBD2. The trim removed 3 bases at V and 10 bases at J, leaving 14 bases unmatched. The CDR3 runs 16 residues. CDR1 is DFQATT and CDR2 is SNEGSKA in the germline V gene (reference sequence). CDR3 in amino acids: CSARETSGRELSAQYF. DNA of the CDR3: TGCAGTGCTAGGGAGACTAGCGGGAGAGAACTTAGTGCGCAGTATTTT.

The chain recombines TRBV14 with TRBJ2-7; tentative D call: TRBD2 (5 bases). CDR3 length equals 14 residues. Deletions cut 9 bases from V and 4 bases from J, with 19 bases between. CDR1 and CDR2 (germline): SGHDN, FVKESK. CDR3 residues: CASGFSGRSYEQYF. CDR3 coding DNA: TGTGCCAGTGGGTTCAGTGGGAGATCGTACGAGCAGTACTTC.

This clonotype has ten or more counts. CDR3 nucleotides: TGTGCCAGCAGTCCGGGCGCCGAGCAGTACTTC. It yields the protein CASSPGAEQYF. V gene TRBV12-3 or TRBV12-4 combines with J gene TRBJ2-7; D gene ambiguous. V dropped 5 bases and J dropped 6 bases, with 8 bases sitting between them. CDR3 length equals 11 residues.

This clonotype was observed a handful of times. The chain is built from TRBV7-8 and TRBJ1-5, with D possibly matching TRBD1 (6 bases). Germline V gives CDR1 SGHVS, CDR2 FQNEAQ. V was trimmed by 0 bases and J by 2 bases, leaving 14 bases between them. The CDR3 sequence is 17 residues long. CDR3 loop: CASSLAFGGHRNQPQHF. Written as DNA, the CDR3 is TGTGCCAGCAGCTTAGCGTTTGGGGGGCACCGCAATCAGCCCCAGCATTTT.

The J gene is TRBJ2-1, the V gene TRBV5-1; D call uncertain. CDR1 is SGHRS, CDR2 YFSETQ, per germline. The CDR3 spans 15 residues. Trimming removed 0 bases at V and 7 bases at J, with 14 bases between. The CDR3 bases are TGCGCCAGCAGCTTGGAGTCAGGAACATGGAATGAGCAGTTCTTC. Translating it yields CASSLESGTWNEQFF. The full variable domain, in which reference TRBV5-1 and TRBJ2-1 provide the parts outside the CDR3, is KAGVTQTPRYLIKTRGQQVTLSCSPISGHRSVSWYQQTPGQGLQFLFEYFSETQRNKGNFPGRFSGRQFSNSRSEMNVSTLELGDSALYLCASSLESGTWNEQFFGPGTRLTVL.